Each of the 16 T cell receptor beta chains below was sequenced from the same sample in a study of CD8+ T cells in alopecia areata (dated by TCRdb to about 2018). The library came from the immunoSEQ multiplex PCR assay. To provide template for TCR sequencing, every sample had RNA extracted and reverse transcribed into cDNA. Entries here come from immuneACCESS through TCRdb and include only in-frame sequences with V and J called. Some clones fail to appear in such tables; in the studies checked, an unresolved V gene covers under half of the shortfall, and the cause of the remainder is unknown. This sample holds about 99,000 clones; 55% were observed only once. The leading ten clones occupy around 8.5% of the sample. What was sequenced was CD4+ T cells sorted from blood. Receptor source: a human donor in good health.

The chain combines TRBV7-2 with TRBJ2-5; tentative D call: TRBD1 (6 bases). Germline V gene sequence: CDR1 SGHTA, CDR2 FQGNSA. The CDR3 totals 14 residues. V lost 2 bases, J lost 5 bases, and 12 bases lay in between. The CDR3 sequence: CASSLTTGWETQYF. The CDR3 nucleotides are TGTGCCAGCAGCTTAACCACAGGGTGGGAGACCCAGTACTTC.

This clone was detected a few times. The rearrangement links TRBV7-2 to TRBJ2-7; D not resolved. Deletions cut 5 bases from V and 0 bases from J, with 5 bases between. Per germline, CDR1 SGHTA and CDR2 FQGNSA. This CDR3 is 12 amino acids long. The CDR3 region has the DNA TGTGCCAGCAGCCCTCCCTCCTACGAGCAGTACTTC. Its translation is CASSPPSYEQYF.

The V call is TRBV7-2, the J call TRBJ2-1, with 12 positions matching TRBD2. The germline CDR1 and CDR2 sequences are SGHTA and FQGNSA. There are 16 residues in the CDR3. The trim removed 4 bases at V and 4 bases at J, leaving 5 bases unmatched. CDR3 sequence reads: CASSWLAGGRYNEQFF. The CDR3, as DNA: TGTGCCAGCAGCTGGCTAGCGGGGGGGCGTTACAATGAGCAGTTCTTC.

The chain has TRBV2 and TRBJ2-1; D ambiguous. V was pared by 3 bases and J by 3 bases, with 9 bases between. This CDR3 is built from 14 residues. CDR1 and CDR2 (germline): SNHLY, FYNNEI. The CDR3 loop reads CASSDRWFYNEQFF. The DNA of the CDR3 is TGTGCCAGCAGTGATCGATGGTTCTACAATGAGCAGTTCTTC.

This sequence joins TRBV29-1 and TRBJ2-1, with TRBD2 matching 10 bases. The CDR3 is made up of 15 amino acids. Germline V lookup: CDR1 SQVTM, CDR2 ANQGSEA. The trim removed 5 bases at V and 7 bases at J, leaving 11 bases unmatched. This CDR3 is CSVYIGTSALNEQFF. The DNA of the CDR3 is TGCAGCGTTTATATCGGGACTAGCGCGTTGAATGAGCAGTTCTTC.

V is TRBV28 and J is TRBJ1-2; perhaps TRBD1 as D (6 bases). V lost 7 bases, J lost 4 bases, and 19 bases lay in between. The CDR3 runs to 15 residues. Germline V lookup: CDR1 MDHEN, CDR2 SYDVKM. The CDR3 reads CASTEFGGHLYGYTF. Written as DNA, the CDR3 is TGTGCCAGCACCGAGTTCGGGGGCCACCTCTATGGCTACACCTTC.

The rearrangement uses TRBV29-1 and TRBJ1-1, with a tentative D call TRBD1 (5 bases). The CDR3 consists of 13 residues. Germline V CDR1 and CDR2: SQVTM, ANQGSEA. Trimming removed 7 bases at V and 2 bases at J, with 14 bases between. The CDR3: CSAGLQVNTEAFF. In DNA form, the CDR3 reads TGCAGCGCTGGGCTACAGGTAAACACTGAAGCTTTCTTT.

The chain recombines TRBV18 with TRBJ1-2; D is unclear. The length of the CDR3 is 14 residues. In germline, CDR1 is KGHSH, CDR2 LQKENI. V lost 3 bases to trimming and J lost 2 bases, with 10 bases between them. CDR3 in amino acids: CASSPFDGNYGYTF. The CDR3 DNA sequence: TGTGCCAGCTCACCGTTCGACGGGAACTATGGCTACACCTTC.

The sample holds a few counts of this clone. The V call is TRBV6-5, the J call TRBJ1-6; D gene ambiguous. The CDR3 is made up of 14 amino acids. The V and J ends lost 2 bases and 7 bases respectively, with 9 bases between them. Germline CDR1 is MNHEY and CDR2 is SVGAGI. CDR3 DNA: TGTGCCAGCAGTTACGCGGGTGGAAATTCACCCCTCCACTTT. Encoded protein: CASSYAGGNSPLHF.

V and J are TRBV28 and TRBJ2-5; D tentatively fits TRBD1 or TRBD2 (5 bases each). Trimming took 3 bases from V and 4 from J, leaving 9 bases between them. This CDR3 contains 13 residues. CDR1 is MDHEN and CDR2 is SYDVKM in the germline V gene. Written as DNA, the CDR3 is TGTGCCAGCAGTTTGGGGGAGACAGAGACCCAGTACTTC. Translation gives CASSLGETETQYF.

The gene calls are TRBV29-1 and TRBJ2-5, with 9 bases lining up with TRBD1. The germline V gene encodes CDR1 SQVTM and CDR2 ANQGSEA. The CDR3 spans 12 residues. The trim removed 6 bases at V and 3 bases at J, leaving 2 bases unmatched. The CDR3, as DNA: TGCAGCGTCCGGACAGGGGAAGAGACCCAGTACTTC. Its translation is CSVRTGEETQYF.

This clone has only one observation. The chain combines TRBV9 with TRBJ2-2, with 8 positions matching TRBD1. In germline, CDR1 is SGDLS, CDR2 YYNGEE. V shed 6 bases, J shed 4 bases, and the junction held 8 bases outside the gene matches. The length of the CDR3 is 15 residues. Here the CDR3 reads CASTPGTGFTGELFF. As DNA, the CDR3 is TGTGCCAGCACTCCTGGGACAGGTTTCACCGGGGAGCTGTTTTTT.

The genes are TRBV7-8 and TRBJ2-1, with D perhaps TRBD2 (7 bases). Trimming stripped 3 bases from V and 1 base from J, with 10 bases between. Germline-derived CDR1 and CDR2 are SGHVS and FQNEAQ. The CDR3 is 15 residues long. The CDR3 loop reads CASSFRGASYNEQFF. CDR3 sequence (DNA): TGTGCCAGCAGCTTTCGGGGGGCGTCCTACAATGAGCAGTTCTTC.

The chain has TRBV30 and TRBJ1-6, with a tentative D call TRBD1 (6 bases). V gave up 4 bases and J gave up 10 bases, with 17 bases separating them. CDR1 is GTSNPN, CDR2 SVGIG, per germline (reference sequence). CDR3 size: 14 residues. CDR3 protein: CAWTALPGASPLHF. CDR3 in DNA: TGTGCCTGGACCGCGCTCCCAGGGGCATCACCCCTCCACTTT.

This sequence joins TRBV29-1 and TRBJ2-3; D is unresolved. This CDR3 comprises 11 residues. V was trimmed by 7 bases and J by 3 bases, leaving 8 bases between them. Germline CDR1 is SQVTM and CDR2 is ANQGSEA. Here the CDR3 reads CSGAVTDTQYF. CDR3 bases: TGCAGCGGAGCAGTGACAGATACGCAGTATTTT.

The chain couples TRBV2 to TRBJ2-5; 9 bases match TRBD1. CDR3 length: 15 amino acids. The germline gives CDR1 SNHLY, CDR2 FYNNEI. V lost 8 bases and J lost 4; bases outside the gene matches: 11. CDR3 amino acids: CASDNRGQTGETQYF. The CDR3 nucleotides read TGTGCCAGCGACAACAGGGGGCAGACAGGAGAGACCCAGTACTTC.